These 24 T cell receptor beta chains share one sample of origin, sequenced in a study of blood T cell repertoires in COVID-19. Clones were sequenced by immunoSEQ multiplex PCR, and TCRdb holds only the in-frame ones, with some missing. The repertoire holds hundreds of thousands of clones, with over 70% as singletons. The sequenced sample consisted of peripheral blood. These receptor sequences come from a human donor in a cohort sampled during active COVID-19.

This clone was seen only once. The chain uses TRBV27 and TRBJ1-2; D may be TRBD1 (5 bases). The CDR3 is 14 residues long. CDR1 MNHEY and CDR2 SMNVEV come from the germline V gene (reference sequence). V lost 2 bases and J 8 bases, leaving 15 bases between the germline ends. DNA for the CDR3: TGTGCCAGCAGTTTAGCAGGGAGGCCTGGCGGCTACACCTTC. This gives the protein CASSLAGRPGGYTF.

This sequence joins TRBV9 and TRBJ2-1; 16 bases are shared with TRBD2. V lost 3 bases and J lost 7; bases outside the gene matches: 4. Per the germline V gene, CDR1 is SGDLS and CDR2 is YYNGEE. The CDR3 runs 16 residues. CDR3 sequence (DNA): TGTGCCAGCAGCGCGGGGACTAGCGGGAGGGCGAATGAGCAGTTCTTC. Translating gives CASSAGTSGRANEQFF.

This rearrangement joins TRBV12-3 or TRBV12-4 to TRBJ2-5; D not resolved. Trimming took 5 bases from V and 0 from J, leaving 4 bases between them. The CDR3 length is 12 residues. The CDR3 region has the DNA TGTGCCAGCAGTCTGTACCAAGAGACCCAGTACTTC. It translates to CASSLYQETQYF.

There are many counts of this clone. The chain links TRBV4-2 to TRBJ2-1; D is perhaps TRBD1 (6 bases). The CDR3 sequence is 14 residues long. Germline CDR1 LGHNA, CDR2 YNFKEQ. Trimming pared 2 bases from V and 9 bases from J, leaving 14 bases between. Here the CDR3 DNA reads TGTGCCAGCAGCCAAAACAGGGAGATGAGTGAGCAGTTCTTC. It translates to CASSQNREMSEQFF.

The chain couples TRBV11-2 to TRBJ1-1; D perhaps matches TRBD1 (5 bases). CDR3 size: 13 residues. Germline CDR1 and CDR2: SGHAT and FQNNGV. V was cut by 6 bases and J by 11 bases, with 19 bases left in between. The CDR3 loop is CASSPRPGGWAFF. Written as DNA, the CDR3 is TGTGCCAGCAGTCCGCGGCCCGGGGGATGGGCTTTCTTT.

The rearrangement joins TRBV2 to TRBJ2-3, with D maybe TRBD1 (7 bases). Germline V CDR1 and CDR2: SNHLY, FYNNEI. The CDR3 length is 15 residues. V dropped 4 bases and J dropped 1 base, with 12 bases sitting between them. CDR3 in DNA: TGTGCCAGCAGTGGACAGGGAGGCCGCACAGATACGCAGTATTTT. Translating it yields CASSGQGGRTDTQYF.

The chain is built from TRBV5-1 and TRBJ2-7; D is unresolved. Germline V gene data show CDR1 as SGHRS and CDR2 as YFSETQ. CDR3 length: 15 residues. V was pared by 1 base and J by 0 bases, with 11 bases between. The CDR3 coding sequence is TGCGCCAGCAGCTTGTCCGCAGGAACCTCCTACGAGCAGTACTTC. Translation gives CASSLSAGTSYEQYF.

The chain carries TRBV9 and TRBJ1-5; 7 bases fit TRBD1. Germline assignment: CDR1 SGDLS and CDR2 YYNGEE. Germline trimming cut 0 bases from V and 7 bases from J; bases unmatched to any gene: 10. The CDR3 totals 16 residues. The CDR3 nucleotides read TGTGCCAGCAGCGTAGATATAGGGGGCTTAGGGCAGCCCCAGCATTTT. Translation gives CASSVDIGGLGQPQHF. The complete variable domain, with remaining parts taken from reference TRBV9 and TRBJ1-5, reads DSGVTQTPKHLITATGQRVTLRCSPRSGDLSVYWYQQSLDQGLQFLIQYYNGEERAKGNILERFSAQQFPDLHSELNLSSLELGDSALYFCASSVDIGGLGQPQHFGDGTRLSIL.

The rearrangement links TRBV12-3 or TRBV12-4 to TRBJ1-4, with 7 bases matching TRBD1. The CDR3 extends over 13 amino acids. V shed 2 bases and J 10 bases; nucleotides not matched to a gene: 4. CDR3 loop: CASSLIQGVKLFF. The CDR3 nucleotides read TGTGCCAGCAGTTTAATCCAGGGGGTAAAACTGTTTTTT.

This rearrangement joins TRBV27 to TRBJ2-5; weak D call: TRBD1 (6 bases). V was trimmed by 5 bases and J by 2 bases, leaving 15 bases between them. Per germline, CDR1 MNHEY and CDR2 SMNVEV (reference sequence). The CDR3 is 15 residues long. The CDR3 protein is CASSPGQLLQETQYF. For the CDR3, the DNA is TGTGCCAGCAGTCCTGGACAGCTTCTTCAAGAGACCCAGTACTTC.

V gene TRBV19 combines with J gene TRBJ1-5; 9 nucleotides align to TRBD1. V was clipped by 6 bases and J by 6 bases; unmatched bases: 6. This CDR3 region has 14 residues. CDR1 LNHDA and CDR2 SQIVND come from the germline V gene (reference sequence). CDR3 in DNA: TGTGCCAGTAGAACAGGGGGCGAGGGTCAGCCCCAGCATTTT. It specifies CASRTGGEGQPQHF.

This clone has more than one count but fewer than ten. The chain joins TRBV2 to TRBJ1-1; tentatively, D is TRBD1 (5 bases). Germline V gives CDR1 SNHLY, CDR2 FYNNEI. This CDR3 has 14 residues. The V gene lost 4 bases and the J gene lost 1 base, with 10 bases spanning the gap. The CDR3 nucleotides are TGTGCCAGCAGTGTCAGCAGGGCGAACACTGAAGCTTTCTTT. Translating it yields CASSVSRANTEAFF. The full variable domain, its missing parts supplied by reference TRBV2 and TRBJ1-1, is EPEVTQTPSHQVTQMGQEVILRCVPISNHLYFYWYRQILGQKVEFLVSFYNNEISEKSEIFDDQFSVERPDGSNFTLKIRSTKLEDSAMYFCASSVSRANTEAFFGQGTRLTVV.

This clone showed up just a few times. The gene calls are TRBV6-6 and TRBJ2-1; the D gene is possibly TRBD2 (7 bases). The length of the CDR3 is 15 residues. Trimming pared 3 bases from V and 8 bases from J, leaving 17 bases between. CDR1 is MNHNY, CDR2 SVGAGI, per germline (reference sequence). The CDR3 DNA follows: TGTGCCAGCAGTTATGAGGGGGGGCTGGGGTATGAGCAGTTCTTC. Translated, it gives CASSYEGGLGYEQFF.

This clone was counted a single time. The chain joins TRBV10-3 to TRBJ2-5; TRBD2 matches at 10 bases. CDR1 is ENHRY and CDR2 is SYGVKD in the germline V gene. CDR3 size: 15 residues. J lost 7 bases, V lost 5 bases, and 10 bases had no gene match. The CDR3 sequence: CAISTTGTSAGTQYF. CDR3 nucleotides: TGTGCCATCAGTACAACCGGGACTAGCGCGGGGACCCAGTACTTC.

The chain uses TRBV28 and TRBJ2-3; 9 bases are shared with TRBD1. V lost 4 bases and J lost 3; bases outside the gene matches: 5. CDR1 MDHEN and CDR2 SYDVKM come from the germline V gene. The length of the CDR3 is 15 residues. CDR3 sequence: CASSSPDRGTDTQYF. DNA of the CDR3: TGTGCCAGCAGTTCCCCTGACAGGGGGACAGATACGCAGTATTTT.

The chain uses TRBV28 and TRBJ1-5; 9 bases line up with TRBD1. The CDR3 extends over 15 amino acids. The ends lost 5 bases at V and 3 bases at J; junction bases unmatched: 5. Germline V lookup: CDR1 MDHEN, CDR2 SYDVKM. The CDR3 bases are TGTGCCAGCAGTACAACAGGGGGCGTCAATCAGCCCCAGCATTTT. Its translation is CASSTTGGVNQPQHF.

This clone was seen a handful of times. The chain carries TRBV29-1 and TRBJ2-2; 14 positions agree with TRBD2. V shed 5 bases, J shed 5 bases, and the junction held 4 bases outside the gene matches. Germline V gene lookup returns CDR1 SQVTM and CDR2 ANQGSEA. CDR3 length: 15 amino acids. The CDR3 DNA sequence: TGCAGCGTTCCGGGACTAGCGGGAGTGACCGGGGAGCTGTTTTTT. This encodes CSVPGLAGVTGELFF.

The chain combines TRBV5-1 with TRBJ2-3; 8 bases agree with TRBD2. Germline values: CDR1 SGHRS, CDR2 YFSETQ. Unmatched junction bases numbered 6, after V lost 2 bases and J lost 4 bases. The CDR3 contains 15 residues. The CDR3 DNA follows: TGCGCCAGCAGCTTTCGGGGGGGTGGCGCAGATACGCAGTATTTT. As protein: CASSFRGGGADTQYF.

The chain links TRBV5-4 to TRBJ2-5; no clear D. The length of the CDR3 is 16 residues. CDR1 and CDR2 (germline): SGHNT, YYREEE (reference sequence). V dropped 2 bases and J dropped 0 bases, with 14 bases sitting between them. The CDR3 region is CASSFKPELYQETQYF. The CDR3 DNA follows: TGTGCCAGCAGCTTCAAACCTGAGTTGTACCAAGAGACCCAGTACTTC.

This chain connects TRBV27 to TRBJ2-7; 7 nucleotides match TRBD2. J lost 8 bases, V lost 5 bases, and 6 bases had no gene match. The length of the CDR3 is 12 residues. CDR1 is MNHEY, CDR2 SMNVEV, per germline (reference sequence). The DNA of the CDR3 is TGTGCCAGCAGTACCCTGGGAGGGAAGCAGTACTTC. Its protein product is CASSTLGGKQYF.

The chain links TRBV12-3 or TRBV12-4 to TRBJ1-2, with D perhaps TRBD1 (5 bases). The V and J ends lost 2 bases and 8 bases respectively, with 12 bases between them. This CDR3 contains 13 residues. The CDR3: CASSLNRQVGYTF. The CDR3 coding sequence is TGTGCCAGCAGTTTAAACAGGCAAGTCGGCTACACCTTC.

In nucleotides, the CDR3 is TGCAGTGCTAGTCGAGAGATGAGTAATTCACCCCTCCACTTT. It is translated as CSASREMSNSPLHF. The V call is TRBV20-1, the J call TRBJ1-6, with D hard to call. The CDR3 length is 14 residues. CDR1 and CDR2 from the germline V gene are DFQATT and SNEGSKA (reference sequence). The ends were cut back, 3 bases at V and 6 bases at J, with 12 bases in the middle.

V gene TRBV3-1 (or the pseudogene TRBV3-2) combines with J gene TRBJ2-3, with 8 bases matching TRBD2. Looked up from germline, CDR1 is LGHDT and CDR2 is YNNKEL (reference sequence). The CDR3 consists of 16 residues. V dropped 1 base and J dropped 2; count of bases not matched to a gene: 5. Here the CDR3 reads CASSQGASGPTDTQYF. As DNA, the CDR3 is TGTGCCAGCAGCCAAGGGGCTAGCGGGCCCACAGATACGCAGTATTTT.

The CDR3 sequence is CASSPMGAGEEKLFF. The CDR3 coding sequence is TGTGCCAGCAGCCCGATGGGGGCAGGGGAGGAAAAACTGTTTTTT. The chain uses TRBV7-6 and TRBJ1-4, with D perhaps matching TRBD1 (6 bases). The CDR3 runs to 15 residues. The V gene lost 5 bases and the J gene lost 8 bases, with 18 bases spanning the gap. CDR1 and CDR2 from the germline V gene are SGHVS and FNYEAQ.